Detailed here is one T cell receptor beta chain. These data originate in a study of control samples from healthy donors and cancer patients. Data came from immunoSEQ multiplex PCR; TCRdb stores just in-frame clones and leaves some out. The data show around 130,000 clones, roughly nine tenths seen once. V lost 2 bases and J 5 bases, leaving 14 bases between the germline ends. Germline V gives CDR1 SGHRS, CDR2 YFSETQ. CDR3 length equals 16 residues. This receptor was obtained from a middle-aged man with head and neck cancer. V is TRBV5-1 and J is TRBJ1-6; the D is unclear. The sample taken for sequencing was PBMCs. The CDR3 loop reads CASSLLQTPNNSPLHF. CDR3 coding DNA: TGCGCCAGCAGCTTACTGCAGACACCGAATAATTCACCCCTCCACTTT.